The clone carrying this T cell receptor beta chain occurred once. Seattle's cohort entered during active infection and was followed longitudinally. The data were produced by immunoSEQ multiplex PCR, yet TCRdb's version contains in-frame clones alone and is incomplete. The repertoire holds 230,000 or so clones, 80% to 90% seen once, with roughly 7.4% in the top ten. The data belong to a study of blood T cell repertoires in COVID-19. Background on the study: Acute and convalescent COVID-19 samples came from the United States, Italy and Spain. PBMCs, B-cell-depleted T cells, or T cells were the source of the cDNA or gDNA that made up the material.

The CDR3 extends over 14 amino acids. Germline V gene lookup returns CDR1 KGHSH and CDR2 LQKENI. V lost 1 base and J lost 5, with 11 bases in between. The sample was peripheral blood. The chain joins TRBV18 to TRBJ2-5; D unclear. The sequence came from a woman of 80 years or more with COVID-19, enrolled during active disease. The DNA of the CDR3 is TGTGCCAGCTCACCACTTCCGCGGTTTGAGACCCAGTACTTC. Amino acid sequence: CASSPLPRFETQYF.